The 32 T cell receptor beta chains listed next were all sequenced from one sample in a study of beta chain features in type 1 diabetes. The study reverse transcribed the entire isolated RNA, so it sequenced expressed TCRB transcripts. The method was immunoSEQ multiplex PCR; TCRdb's version includes in-frame clones alone and lacks a portion of them. The table records around 240,000 clones, approximately 16% of them present only once. The study's findings and limits: Among all four CD4+ subsets, Type 1 diabetes patients had TCRB CDR3s that were moderately but significantly shorter.

Antigen specificity for these receptors is unknown. Sequencing was carried out using naive CD4+ T cells from blood. The receptors come from a man aged 30-40 years with type 1 diabetes.

There are a few counts of this clone. CDR3: CSAYSSVEQYF. The CDR3 nucleotides read TGCAGTGCTTACTCTAGCGTCGAGCAGTACTTC. This chain uses TRBV20-1 with TRBJ2-7; the D gene is possibly TRBD2 (6 bases). The CDR3 spans 11 residues. Deletions cut 5 bases from V and 6 bases from J, with 11 bases between. Per the germline V gene, CDR1 is DFQATT and CDR2 is SNEGSKA (reference sequence).

The chain uses TRBV9 and TRBJ1-5; 7 bases align to TRBD1. The germline V gene has CDR1 SGDLS and CDR2 YYNGEE. The CDR3 sequence is 15 residues long. V shed 4 bases and J 1 base; nucleotides not matched to a gene: 5. CDR3 DNA sequence: TGTGCCAGCAGCAAAACAGGGGTGAGCAATCAGCCCCAGCATTTT. Translation gives CASSKTGVSNQPQHF.

This clone was observed a few times. The CDR3 here is CASSPLGRVNEQFF. CDR3 bases: TGCGCCAGCAGCCCATTAGGCAGGGTTAATGAGCAGTTCTTC. The gene calls are TRBV5-1 and TRBJ2-1; a weak D match, TRBD1 (5 bases). The germline V and J ends were trimmed by 4 bases and 7 bases, with 15 bases remaining between them. CDR1 is SGHRS and CDR2 is YFSETQ in the germline V gene. This CDR3 is built from 14 residues.

This clone came up a few times. The chain couples TRBV18 to TRBJ2-3; the D gene is possibly TRBD1 (7 bases). Germline V gives CDR1 KGHSH, CDR2 LQKENI. V was pared by 3 bases and J by 10 bases, with 17 bases between. This CDR3 comprises 14 residues. Here the CDR3 reads CASSPGQAGSAQYF. The CDR3 nucleotides read TGTGCCAGCTCACCCGGACAGGCGGGAAGTGCGCAGTATTTT.

This clone was picked up a small number of times. This chain joins TRBV6-1 and TRBJ2-3; 7 bases map to TRBD1. The CDR3 runs to 15 residues. V shed 2 bases, J shed 1 base, and the junction held 3 bases outside the gene matches. Germline V gives CDR1 MNHNS, CDR2 SASEGT. CDR3 coding DNA: TGTGCCAGCAGTGAACGAACAGGGGGCACAGATACGCAGTATTTT. It yields the protein CASSERTGGTDTQYF.

This clone was counted only a few times. This chain connects TRBV4-1 to TRBJ2-2, with a tentative D call TRBD2 (6 bases). Germline CDR1 MGHRA, CDR2 YSYEKL. With 0 bases removed from V and 5 bases from J, the gap between germline ends came to 13 bases. The CDR3 has 16 amino acids. The CDR3 sequence is CASSQDWDLGTGELFF. In nucleotides, the CDR3 is TGCGCCAGCAGCCAAGATTGGGACTTAGGGACCGGGGAGCTGTTTTTT.

This clone has a handful of counts. The J gene is TRBJ2-4, the V gene TRBV15; D call uncertain. Germline values: CDR1 LNHNV, CDR2 YYDKDF (reference sequence). This CDR3 region has 12 residues. The V and J ends lost 5 bases and 8 bases respectively, with 10 bases between them. The CDR3 reads CATSGSTDIQYF. DNA for the CDR3: TGTGCCACCAGCGGTTCCACAGACATTCAGTACTTC.

V is TRBV4-1 and J is TRBJ1-3; D not resolved. The CDR3 has 13 amino acids. Trimming stripped 1 base from V and 3 bases from J, with 4 bases between. The germline CDR1 and CDR2 sequences are MGHRA and YSYEKL. The CDR3 region is CASSQGNGNTIYF. CDR3 DNA: TGCGCCAGCAGCCAAGGGAATGGAAACACCATATATTTT.

In this sample, this clone turned up a few times. The V and J genes are TRBV25-1 and TRBJ1-2; a possible D gene is TRBD1 (5 bases). Germline V lookup: CDR1 MGHDK, CDR2 SYGVNS. V shed 2 bases and J shed 7 bases, with 11 bases lying between them. The CDR3 is made up of 13 amino acids. CDR3 DNA: TGTGCCAGCAGTGAAGCCAGGGTGGGTGGCTACACCTTC. Its protein is CASSEARVGGYTF.

This clone came up a few times. CDR3 nucleotides: TGCAGCGTTGCGGACAGGGAAGCTTCTGAAGCTTTCTTT. Its protein is CSVADREASEAFF. This chain connects TRBV29-1 to TRBJ1-1; 8 bases are a match to TRBD1. CDR3 length: 13 amino acids. Germline CDR1 and CDR2: SQVTM and ANQGSEA. The V and J ends lost 4 bases and 6 bases, in that order; junction bases with no gene match: 7.

This clone was seen more than once but under ten times. The chain has TRBV23-1 and TRBJ2-2; TRBD1 aligns across 8 bases. TRBV23-1 counts as an open reading frame of uncertain function. The CDR3 totals 24 residues. Trimming removed 4 bases from V and 4 bases from J; junction bases left unmatched: 32. The CDR3 nucleotides read TGCGCCAGCAGTCTTGACCCCCACCTTAAAACTATCCGACAGGGGATTTTTTGCACCGGGGAGCTGTTTTTT. It is translated as CASSLDPHLKTIRQGIFCTGELFF.

Points on this clone: Other DNA sequences of this sample code for an identical CDR3. DNA of the CDR3: TGTGCCAGCAACGGGAACACCGGGGAGCTGTTTTTT. This sequence encodes CASNGNTGELFF. This chain joins TRBV28 and TRBJ2-2; no clear D. The CDR3 runs 12 residues. Trimming shortened V by 7 bases and J by 1 base, and 4 bases separated the two germline ends. The germline V gene has CDR1 MDHEN and CDR2 SYDVKM.

This chain joins TRBV7-2 and TRBJ2-6; no definite D call. V lost 4 bases to trimming and J lost 0 bases, with 13 bases between them. CDR3 size: 17 residues. CDR1 is SGHTA and CDR2 is FQGNSA in the germline V gene. CDR3 sequence: CASSSKGGSSGANVLTF. The CDR3 nucleotides read TGTGCCAGCAGCTCCAAGGGCGGCAGCTCTGGGGCCAACGTCCTGACTTTC.

A few counts support this clone. The V and J genes are TRBV7-2 and TRBJ2-3; 7 nucleotides align to TRBD2. CDR1 is SGHTA, CDR2 FQGNSA, per germline. CDR3 length: 16 residues. Losses at the gene ends were 4 bases for V and 2 bases for J; bases not matched to a gene: 9. CDR3 protein: CASSSLAGAFTDTQYF. As DNA, the CDR3 is TGTGCCAGCAGCTCCTTAGCGGGCGCATTCACAGATACGCAGTATTTT.

The V and J genes are TRBV5-1 and TRBJ2-7, with 9 bases fitting TRBD2. This CDR3 is 15 amino acids long. V was pared by 4 bases and J by 6 bases, with 11 bases of the junction left unmatched. The V gene's germline CDR1 is SGHRS and CDR2 YFSETQ. The CDR3 DNA sequence: TGCGCCAGCAGCATGATTAGCGGGAGCCTCGGCGAGCAGTACTTC. This translates into CASSMISGSLGEQYF.

This clone was recorded a few times. The J gene is TRBJ2-7, the V gene TRBV5-1; a possible D gene is TRBD1 (6 bases). CDR3 size: 15 residues. V lost 4 bases and J 2 bases, leaving 16 bases between the germline ends. Germline-derived CDR1 and CDR2 are SGHRS and YFSETQ. As DNA, the CDR3 is TGCGCCAGCAGCCCACTCTGGGGGCCTGCCTACGAGCAGTACTTC. It is translated as CASSPLWGPAYEQYF.

This clone was counted only a few times. The J gene is TRBJ2-5, the V gene TRBV7-2; 7 nucleotides match TRBD2. Germline V gives CDR1 SGHTA, CDR2 FQGNSA. Trimming took 5 bases from V and 7 from J; bases not matched to a gene: 4. The CDR3 is 12 residues long. The DNA of the CDR3 is TGTGCCAGCAGCCCACCTAGCGGGACCCAGTACTTC. Translation: CASSPPSGTQYF.

This clone was counted a few times. The CDR3 loop reads CASSLQGGPQNIQYF. DNA for the CDR3: TGTGCCAGCAGCCTACAGGGGGGCCCTCAAAACATTCAGTACTTC. The chain is built from TRBV6-1 and TRBJ2-4; TRBD1 aligns across 8 bases. V lost 6 bases, J lost 5 bases, and 9 bases stayed unmatched. CDR1 is MNHNS, CDR2 SASEGT, per germline. This CDR3 region has 15 residues.

This clone has a handful of counts. This chain connects TRBV7-9 to TRBJ1-1; D is uncertain. The CDR3 consists of 13 residues. Per germline, CDR1 SEHNR and CDR2 FQNEAQ (reference sequence). V lost 5 bases and J lost 2, with 9 bases in between. The DNA of the CDR3 is TGTGCCAGCAGCCCGAGCCCCAACACTGAAGCTTTCTTT. Its protein product is CASSPSPNTEAFF.

This clone was observed a handful of times. This chain connects TRBV4-3 to TRBJ2-3, with TRBD2 identical over 11 bases. The germline V gene encodes CDR1 LGHNA and CDR2 YSLEER. This CDR3 contains 16 residues. V lost 6 bases to trimming and J lost 2 bases; unmatched junction nucleotides: 7. Written as DNA, the CDR3 is TGCGCCAGCAGATACACACTAGCGGGAGCCACAGATACGCAGTATTTT. This codes for CASRYTLAGATDTQYF.

V and J are TRBV4-1 and TRBJ2-6, with a weak D call TRBD2 (5 bases). The germline V and J ends were trimmed by 1 base and 4 bases, with 11 bases remaining between them. The CDR3 length is 16 residues. The germline gives CDR1 MGHRA, CDR2 YSYEKL. The chain's CDR3 is CASSQGPGSGANVLTF. The CDR3 DNA follows: TGCGCCAGCAGCCAAGGGCCGGGATCCGGGGCCAACGTCCTGACTTTC.

This chain joins TRBV6-5 and TRBJ2-5; 10 nucleotides line up with TRBD2. V trimming: 7 bases; J trimming: 5 bases; junction bases outside the gene matches: 4. The CDR3 runs to 13 residues. Per the germline V gene, CDR1 is MNHEY and CDR2 is SVGAGI. CDR3 region: CASKAGGVETQYF. CDR3 coding DNA: TGTGCCAGCAAAGCGGGAGGGGTGGAGACCCAGTACTTC.

In this sample, this clone turned up a few times. The genes are TRBV9 and TRBJ1-5, with TRBD1 as a possible D gene (6 bases). Trimming removed 0 bases from V and 11 bases from J, with 12 bases in between. Germline V gene data show CDR1 as SGDLS and CDR2 as YYNGEE. The CDR3 length is 13 residues. CDR3 region: CASSVAGAGAQHF. The DNA for the CDR3 is TGTGCCAGCAGCGTAGCCGGAGCAGGGGCCCAGCATTTT.

This clone was observed a handful of times. The V call is TRBV2, the J call TRBJ2-4, with 7 nucleotides matching TRBD1. The germline V gene has CDR1 SNHLY and CDR2 FYNNEI. The V and J ends lost 6 bases and 0 bases, in that order; junction bases with no gene match: 11. The CDR3 runs to 17 residues. The CDR3 DNA is TGTGCCAGCAGACAAATCGGACAGGCTCTAGCCAAAAACATTCAGTACTTC. Encoded protein: CASRQIGQALAKNIQYF.

There are a few counts of this clone. The chain is built from TRBV29-1 and TRBJ2-7; 8 nucleotides line up with TRBD1. Trimming removed 3 bases from V and 8 bases from J; junction bases left unmatched: 9. Germline lookup yields CDR1 SQVTM and CDR2 ANQGSEA. The CDR3 contains 13 residues. The CDR3 nucleotides are TGCAGCGTTGAGGACAGGGCCCCCCCGCAGCAGTACTTC. Protein: CSVEDRAPPQQYF.

Only a few counts were recorded for this clone. The chain recombines TRBV29-1 with TRBJ1-1; D is ambiguous. The V and J ends lost 6 bases and 4 bases respectively, with 9 bases between them. Germline V gene lookup returns CDR1 SQVTM and CDR2 ANQGSEA. The CDR3 is 11 residues long. CDR3 residues: CSVGDPTEAFF. The CDR3 nucleotides read TGCAGCGTCGGGGATCCCACTGAAGCTTTCTTT.

This clone has only a few counts. The V and J genes are TRBV10-3 and TRBJ1-2; 7 bases map to TRBD1. Looked up from germline, CDR1 is ENHRY and CDR2 is SYGVKD. The J segment lost 4 bases and the V segment lost 2 bases, leaving 1 base of the junction unmatched. The CDR3 spans 13 residues. The CDR3 sequence: CAISERTGYGYTF. In DNA, the CDR3 is TGTGCCATCAGTGAGCGGACAGGCTATGGCTACACCTTC.

A few counts support this clone. The V call is TRBV25-1, the J call TRBJ1-1; D might be TRBD1 (6 bases). The CDR3 runs to 14 residues. The germline CDR1 and CDR2 sequences are MGHDK and SYGVNS. V was cut by 4 bases and J by 4 bases, with 13 bases left in between. CDR3 region: CASSVTGTPTEAFF. The DNA for the CDR3 is TGTGCCAGCAGTGTGACCGGGACACCCACTGAAGCTTTCTTT.

The rearrangement joins TRBV29-1 to TRBJ1-1; D gene ambiguous. Germline V gene sequence: CDR1 SQVTM, CDR2 ANQGSEA. V lost 7 bases to trimming and J lost 1 base, with 10 bases between them. The CDR3 loop spans 12 amino acids. The CDR3 region is CSARRPNTEAFF. CDR3 nucleotide sequence: TGCAGCGCCAGAAGGCCGAACACTGAAGCTTTCTTT.

V usage is TRBV28 and J usage is TRBJ1-2; 7 bases map to TRBD1. Trimming removed 6 bases from V and 6 bases from J; junction bases left unmatched: 16. The CDR3 loop spans 16 amino acids. Germline V gene data show CDR1 as MDHEN and CDR2 as SYDVKM. The DNA for the CDR3 is TGTGCCAGCAGGTCGCCGGGACAGCGATCAACTGATGGCTACACCTTC. Encoded protein: CASRSPGQRSTDGYTF.

Comments on this clone: One junction end does not reproduce the germline sequence, and a read error may be involved. The chain couples TRBV30 to TRBJ1-5; no clear D. Germline loops: CDR1 GTSNPN, CDR2 SVGIG (reference sequence). This CDR3 has 12 amino acids. CDR3 sequence: CAWSAGSQAQHF. Written as DNA, the CDR3 is TGTGCCTGGAGTGCGGGGAGTCAGGCCCAGCATTTT.

This clone was detected a few times. The gene calls are TRBV6-6 and TRBJ2-1, with D tentatively TRBD1 or TRBD2 (6 bases each). The length of the CDR3 is 16 residues. Trimming removed 5 bases at V and 0 bases at J, with 14 bases between. Germline V gene lookup returns CDR1 MNHNY and CDR2 SVGAGI (reference sequence). CDR3 in amino acids: CASSPRGGGSYNEQFF. The CDR3 nucleotides are TGTGCCAGCAGTCCCCGAGGAGGGGGCTCCTACAATGAGCAGTTCTTC.